A selection of T cell receptor beta chains follows, all from one sample in a study of shared clonotypes between healthy human individuals. This table comes from immunoSEQ multiplex PCR, and its TCRdb copy is limited to in-frame clones, with some not included. This sample has about 2 million clones, with roughly 95% found just once. Sample: naive CD8+ T cells sorted from blood. The receptors were sampled from a young man in good health. CDR3s include the opening cysteine and the closing phenylalanine or tryptophan. A D gene is named only where the DNA matches it firmly. The size of a clone is reported for some rows only, either as once, few or many, or as a class for expanded clones.

d_gene	v_gene	j_gene	abundance	CDR3nt	CDR3aa
TRBD2	TRBV5-6	TRBJ2-7	.	TGTGCCAGCAGCCCGGGAGCGGGGGAGCAGTACTTC	CASSPGAGEQYF
.	TRBV7-7	TRBJ2-5	once	TGTGCTAGCAGCTCCACTGGGGGGACCGCAGAGACCCAGTACTTC	CASSSTGGTAETQYF
.	TRBV27	TRBJ1-1	.	TGTGCCAGCAGTCCTCGAGGAACGTGGACTGAAGCTTTCTTT	CASSPRGTWTEAFF
.	TRBV28	TRBJ1-4	.	TGTGCCACCCGGGGAGGCAGGGGTATAGAAAAACTGTTTTTT	CATRGGRGIEKLFF
.	TRBV10-3	TRBJ2-5	once	TGTGCCATCAGTGATTCCGGGTTAGTAGGAGAGACCCAGTACTTC	CAISDSGLVGETQYF
TRBD1	TRBV9	TRBJ2-1	.	TGTGCCAGCAGCGCGGGATGGGACAGCAACAATGAGCAGTTCTTC	CASSAGWDSNNEQFF
.	TRBV7-8	TRBJ2-7	.	TGTGCCAGCAGCTTGGTGGCCTACGAGCAGTACTTC	CASSLVAYEQYF
.	TRBV5-6	TRBJ2-7	.	TGTGCCAGCAGCTTCGGGACTTCTACCTACGAGCAGTACTTC	CASSFGTSTYEQYF
.	TRBV7-6	TRBJ2-7	.	TGTGCCAGCAGCTCTACACGGAGCTACGAGCAGTACTTC	CASSSTRSYEQYF
TRBD2	TRBV12-5	TRBJ2-1	.	TGTGCTAGTGGGGAAACTAGCGGGGGTGAGAATGAGCAGTTCTTC	CASGETSGGENEQFF
.	TRBV19	TRBJ1-1	.	TGTGCCAGTAGTATTGGGGACATGTACACTGAAGCTTTCTTT	CASSIGDMYTEAFF
TRBD1	TRBV27	TRBJ1-5	.	TGTGCCAGCAGCTCTCGTCCGGGACAGGGTGATTATAGCAATCAGCCCCAGCATTTT	CASSSRPGQGDYSNQPQHF
TRBD1	TRBV9	TRBJ2-7	.	TGTGCCAGCAGCGTAGGAGGGACAGAGGCTCCCTACGAGCAGTACTTC	CASSVGGTEAPYEQYF
TRBD1	TRBV7-9	TRBJ2-1	.	TGTGCCAGCAGCTATCGACAGGGAACCTACAATGAGCAGTTCTTC	CASSYRQGTYNEQFF
.	TRBV27	TRBJ2-7	.	TGTGCCAGCAGCCTCGCGGAATCCTACGAGCAGTACTTC	CASSLAESYEQYF
.	TRBV6-1	TRBJ2-2	.	TGTGCCAGCAGTGAAGTTTGGGGGATAGGGGCCGGGGAGCTGTTTTTT	CASSEVWGIGAGELFF
.	TRBV9	TRBJ2-5	.	TGTGCCAGCAGCGTAGGACCACAGGAGGAAGAGACCCAGTACTTC	CASSVGPQEEETQYF
.	TRBV7-2	TRBJ1-3	.	TGTGCCAGCAGCTTAGACACGAGCTCTGGAAACACCATATATTTT	CASSLDTSSGNTIYF
.	TRBV15	TRBJ2-5	.	TGTGCCACCAGCAGAGTACCCGGGGAAGAGACCCAGTACTTC	CATSRVPGEETQYF
.	TRBV9	TRBJ2-1	.	TGTGCCAGCAGCGTAGCGGTGCGGGCGACCTACAATGAGCAGTTCTTC	CASSVAVRATYNEQFF
TRBD2	TRBV28	TRBJ2-2	once	TGTGCCAGCAGCACCCTGGGACTAACGAACACCGGGGAGCTGTTTTTT	CASSTLGLTNTGELFF
TRBD1	TRBV7-9	TRBJ2-7	.	TGTGCCAGCAGCTTTCCCGGGACAGGGACCGGGTACGAGCAGTACTTC	CASSFPGTGTGYEQYF
TRBD1	TRBV7-9	TRBJ2-7	.	TGTGCCAGCAGCTTACGGGACAGGCCCTCCTACGAGCAGTACTTC	CASSLRDRPSYEQYF
.	TRBV4-1	TRBJ1-1	.	TGCGCCAGCAGCCCTCGGCCGCCCTCAAGCACTGAAGCTTTCTTT	CASSPRPPSSTEAFF
TRBD2	TRBV9	TRBJ2-3	.	TGTGCCAGCAGCGTAGAACTAGCGGGAGAAACAGATACGCAGTATTTT	CASSVELAGETDTQYF
.	TRBV2	TRBJ1-6	once	TGTGCCAGCAGTACTCCGGGCCAAAATTCACCCCTCCACTTT	CASSTPGQNSPLHF
.	TRBV2	TRBJ2-7	.	TGTGCCAGCGGATTTTTTGGACCTAAAGGCTACGAGCAGTACTTC	CASGFFGPKGYEQYF
.	TRBV28	TRBJ1-5	.	TGTGCCAGCAGTCAGCCCTATCAAACAGGGAAGCGACAGCCCCAGCATTTT	CASSQPYQTGKRQPQHF
.	TRBV7-9	TRBJ1-1	.	TGTGCCAGCAGCTTAACCCCCCAGGGCGGGACTGAAGCTTTCTTT	CASSLTPQGGTEAFF
.	TRBV5-1	TRBJ1-2	.	TGCGCCAGCAGCCTACGAAGGCCTCGGGACGTGAACTATGGCTACACCTTC	CASSLRRPRDVNYGYTF
TRBD2	TRBV5-4	TRBJ2-3	.	TGTGCCAGCAGCTTAGGGACTAGCGGGAGGGCCGCTTTTGGGGATACGCAGTATTTT	CASSLGTSGRAAFGDTQYF
.	TRBV7-2	TRBJ2-3	.	TGTGCCAGCAGCTTAGCGTATTTTGGCCGCACAGATACGCAGTATTTT	CASSLAYFGRTDTQYF
.	TRBV28	TRBJ1-4	once	TGTGCCAGCAGTTTCAGGGGCGCGGGAACTAATGAAAAACTGTTTTTT	CASSFRGAGTNEKLFF
TRBD1	TRBV30	TRBJ2-6	.	TGTGCCTGGAGTCAGGGGGCCCTCTCTGGGGCCAACGTCCTGACTTTC	CAWSQGALSGANVLTF
.	TRBV7-9	TRBJ1-4	once	TGTGCCAGCAGCGGGGATTATGAAAAACTGTTTTTT	CASSGDYEKLFF
TRBD2	TRBV7-9	TRBJ2-7	.	TGTGCCAGCAGCCCCCCGGGACTAGCGGGAGATCCCTACGAGCAGTACTTC	CASSPPGLAGDPYEQYF
.	TRBV2	TRBJ2-1	once	TGTGCCAGCAGTGAAGCGCTTTGGTCCGGGCCGGGTTACAATGAGCAGTTCTTC	CASSEALWSGPGYNEQFF
TRBD2	TRBV13	TRBJ2-3	.	TGTGCCAGCAGCCTAACCGGACTAGCGGAACCGCAGTATTTT	CASSLTGLAEPQYF
.	TRBV27	TRBJ1-2	.	TGTGCCAGCAGTTCCGCGGGGGTTAACTATGGCTACACCTTC	CASSSAGVNYGYTF
.	TRBV7-6	TRBJ2-2	.	TGTGCCAGCAGCCCCACGACACACACCGGGGAGCTGTTTTTT	CASSPTTHTGELFF
.	TRBV7-2	TRBJ2-1	.	TGTGCCAGCAGCTTTCTGGGCTCCTACAATGAGCAGTTCTTC	CASSFLGSYNEQFF
TRBD1	TRBV30	TRBJ2-1	.	TGTGCCTGGAACACAGGGGGCCCCTTTTTGGAGCAGTTCTTC	CAWNTGGPFLEQFF